The sequence of this T cell receptor beta chain was determined in a study of OX40 agonist ivuxolimab in advanced cancers. Findings of the study overall: In the expanded peripheral T cells, antigen specificity was never determined.

The method was immunoSEQ multiplex PCR; TCRdb's version includes in-frame clones alone and lacks a portion of them. The repertoire holds 55,000 to 80,000 clones, roughly 87% seen once, with around 12% in the top ten. As for this clone: Its antigen is unknown.

Germline values: CDR1 SGHDT, CDR2 YYEEEE. The CDR3 sequence is 13 residues long. Trimming removed 4 bases at V and 4 bases at J, with 12 bases between. This receptor was taken from an adult with an advanced solid tumor such as melanoma, head and neck, liver or kidney cancer. The material sequenced was CD4+ or CD8+ T cells sorted from blood, taken in a trial of the OX40 agonist ivuxolimab. V gene TRBV5-6 combines with J gene TRBJ2-7; possibly TRBD1 for D (6 bases). The CDR3 nucleotides are TGTGCCAGCAGCGAGGGTAGGGGGTACGAGCAGTACTTC. It translates to CASSEGRGYEQYF.